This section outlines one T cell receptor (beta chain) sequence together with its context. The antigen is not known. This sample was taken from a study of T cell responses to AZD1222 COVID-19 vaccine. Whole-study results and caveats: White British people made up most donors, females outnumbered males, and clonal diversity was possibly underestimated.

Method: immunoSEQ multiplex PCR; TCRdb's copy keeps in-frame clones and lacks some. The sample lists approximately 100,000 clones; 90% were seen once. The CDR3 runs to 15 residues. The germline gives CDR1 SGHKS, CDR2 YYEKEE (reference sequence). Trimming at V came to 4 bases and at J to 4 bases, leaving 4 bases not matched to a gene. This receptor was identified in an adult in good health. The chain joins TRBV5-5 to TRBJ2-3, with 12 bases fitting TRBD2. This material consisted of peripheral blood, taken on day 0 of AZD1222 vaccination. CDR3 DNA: TGTGCCAGCAGCCTTCTAGCGGGGGGGGCAGATACGCAGTATTTT. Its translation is CASSLLAGGADTQYF.